The 23 T cell receptor beta chains below come from one sample, sequenced in a study of human T cells and chemical hapten exposure. Documented time point: patch test 2, 6 weeks after DPC sensitization. Treatment noted: therapeutic diphenylcyclopropenone sensitization with weekly scalp DPC. Via MiXCR, TCRdb re-called the RACE reads, giving one row per CDR3 protein. The sample comprises approximately 25,000 distinct CDR3 sequences, approximately 10% of which are singletons, and about 6.6% rests with the top ten. Sequenced here: whole blood, sampled in connection with sensitization to the hapten diphenylcyclopropenone (DPC). All receptors come from a man under 40 with alopecia areata. Some clones in this sample may be carry-over from other donors' samples.

In this sample, this clonotype turned up a few times. The chain uses TRBV9 and TRBJ2-3; 8 bases agree with TRBD1. The CDR3 loop spans 15 amino acids. The germline V gene encodes CDR1 SGDLS and CDR2 YYNGEE. Losses at the gene ends were 6 bases for V and 3 bases for J; bases not matched to a gene: 9. CDR3: CASTPDRGNTDTQYF. The CDR3 DNA follows: TGTGCCAGCACCCCCGACAGGGGAAATACAGATACGCAGTATTTT.

This clonotype has only a few counts. V is TRBV11-3 and J is TRBJ2-2; D not certain. Germline assignment: CDR1 SGHNT and CDR2 YENEEA. The V end was cut by 4 bases, the J end by 1 base, with 10 bases between. This CDR3 spans 15 amino acids. Here the CDR3 reads CASSSINGNTGELFF. The CDR3, as DNA: TGTGCCAGCAGCTCCATAAACGGGAACACCGGGGAGCTGTTTTTT.

The genes are TRBV7-2 and TRBJ2-3; D may be TRBD2 (6 bases). CDR3 length: 14 amino acids. Germline assignment: CDR1 SGHTA and CDR2 FQGNSA. The V end lost 1 base, the J end lost 3 bases, and 8 bases lay between the germline ends. The CDR3 DNA reads TGTGCCAGCAGCTTAGGACTAGAAACAGATACGCAGTATTTT. It is translated as CASSLGLETDTQYF.

This clonotype was observed many times. V usage is TRBV12-3 or TRBV12-4 and J usage is TRBJ1-1, with D perhaps matching TRBD1 (6 bases). V shed 3 bases and J shed 4 bases, with 9 bases lying between them. The CDR3 has 13 amino acids. DNA of the CDR3: TGTGCCAGCAGTTTCACAGGGACCACTGAAGCTTTCTTT. The encoded protein is CASSFTGTTEAFF.

The chain joins TRBV5-1 to TRBJ2-6, with 8 bases aligning to TRBD1. V was pared by 0 bases and J by 0 bases, with 2 bases of the junction left unmatched. There are 17 residues in the CDR3. Germline CDR1 and CDR2: SGHRS and YFSETQ. This CDR3 reads CASSLEDRASGANVLTF. Here the CDR3 DNA reads TGCGCCAGCAGCTTGGAGGACAGGGCCTCTGGGGCCAACGTCCTGACTTTC.

CDR3 sequence: CASSAGDTEQYF. The CDR3 DNA reads as TGTGCCAGCAGCGCCGGGGACACCGAGCAGTACTTC. The V call is TRBV7-9, the J call TRBJ2-7, with D perhaps matching TRBD1 (6 bases). There are 12 residues in the CDR3. V lost 5 bases to trimming and J lost 6 bases, with 11 bases between them. Germline CDR1 SEHNR, CDR2 FQNEAQ (reference sequence).

This clonotype was picked up many times. The J gene is TRBJ2-5, the V gene TRBV27, with D perhaps TRBD1 (5 bases). The CDR3 contains 16 residues. The germline V and J ends were trimmed by 3 bases and 5 bases, with 19 bases remaining between them. CDR1 MNHEY and CDR2 SMNVEV come from the germline V gene (reference sequence). Here the CDR3 DNA reads TGTGCCAGCAGTTTCTCGCTCCAGGGTTCAGGGGAGACCCAGTACTTC. Amino acids: CASSFSLQGSGETQYF.

In its sample, this clonotype was seen many times. This chain connects TRBV20-1 to TRBJ2-1; maybe TRBD2 (5 bases). Per germline, CDR1 DFQATT and CDR2 SNEGSKA (reference sequence). Deletions cut 6 bases from V and 5 bases from J, with 14 bases between. The CDR3 consists of 13 residues. CDR3 sequence reads: CSATRPSHNEQFF. The CDR3 bases are TGCAGTGCCACCCGGCCTAGCCACAATGAGCAGTTCTTC.

This clonotype was seen many times. The chain has TRBV7-2 and TRBJ2-7, with D possibly being TRBD1 (5 bases). V was clipped by 4 bases and J by 6 bases, with 22 bases between them. The CDR3 covers 16 residues. Germline CDR1 reads SGHTA; CDR2 reads FQGNSA. The CDR3 sequence is CASSYGADTAGSEQYF. The CDR3 DNA is TGTGCCAGCAGCTATGGCGCGGACACCGCCGGAAGCGAGCAGTACTTC.

This clonotype was seen repeatedly, ten times or more. This rearrangement joins TRBV11-2 to TRBJ2-1, with a weak D call TRBD2 (6 bases). This CDR3 has 15 residues. V lost 5 bases and J 8 bases, leaving 19 bases between the germline ends. Germline V gives CDR1 SGHAT, CDR2 FQNNGV. CDR3 nucleotides: TGTGCCAGCAGCGATAGGACTAACCTGGGCGATGAGCAGTTCTTC. This translates into CASSDRTNLGDEQFF. The full variable domain, its missing parts supplied by reference TRBV11-2 and TRBJ2-1, is EAGVAQSPRYKIIEKRQSVAFWCNPISGHATLYWYQQILGQGPKLLIQFQNNGVVDDSQLPKDRFSAERLKGVDSTLKIQPAKLEDSAVYLCASSDRTNLGDEQFFGPGTRLTVL.

This clonotype was counted ten times or more. The chain couples TRBV6-5 to TRBJ2-5, with TRBD2 matching 16 bases. This CDR3 is built from 17 residues. CDR1 and CDR2 (germline): MNHEY, SVGAGI. Trimming removed 6 bases from V and 0 bases from J; junction bases left unmatched: 4. DNA for the CDR3: TGTGCCAGCAGCGGGACTAGCGGGAGGGCCCACCAAGAGACCCAGTACTTC. Amino acid sequence: CASSGTSGRAHQETQYF.

The sample holds many counts of this clonotype. The gene calls are TRBV5-1 and TRBJ2-7; no reliable D call. V was pared by 4 bases and J by 2 bases, with 7 bases between. Germline-derived CDR1 and CDR2 are SGHRS and YFSETQ. The CDR3 contains 12 residues. CDR3 protein: CASSPEPYEQYF. The CDR3 DNA follows: TGCGCCAGCAGCCCCGAACCCTACGAGCAGTACTTC. Complete variable domain (other parts from reference TRBV5-1 and TRBJ2-7): KAGVTQTPRYLIKTRGQQVTLSCSPISGHRSVSWYQQTPGQGLQFLFEYFSETQRNKGNFPGRFSGRQFSNSRSEMNVSTLELGDSALYLCASSPEPYEQYFGPGTRLTVT.

Ten or more counts support this clonotype. This chain uses TRBV2 with TRBJ2-5, with 7 positions matching TRBD2. Germline CDR1 is SNHLY and CDR2 is FYNNEI. The CDR3 consists of 11 residues. Trimming cost V 4 bases and J 9 bases; bases outside gene matches: 2. CDR3 sequence: CASSGRGAQYF. CDR3 DNA: TGTGCCAGCAGTGGTCGGGGGGCCCAGTACTTC.

The chain uses TRBV4-1 and TRBJ2-7, with unresolved D. This CDR3 has 16 amino acids. Deletions cut 0 bases from V and 4 bases from J, with 16 bases between. The germline V gene has CDR1 MGHRA and CDR2 YSYEKL. Written as DNA, the CDR3 is TGCGCCAGCAGCCAAGAGAATCGGCCGGACCAGTACGAGCAGTACTTC. This codes for CASSQENRPDQYEQYF.

Many counts were recorded for this clonotype. DNA of the CDR3: TGTGCCATCAGTGGAAACCCCGCAGGGGCGGAGGCTAATGAAAAACTGTTTTTT. Amino acid sequence: CAISGNPAGAEANEKLFF. The chain employs TRBV10-3 and TRBJ1-4, with a possible D match to TRBD1 (6 bases). The CDR3 has 18 residues. The V end lost 4 bases, the J end lost 3 bases, and 21 bases lay between the germline ends. Germline V CDR1 and CDR2: ENHRY, SYGVKD.

This clonotype occurred many times. The V and J genes are TRBV7-9 and TRBJ2-3; 11 nucleotides line up with TRBD1. V shed 5 bases and J 6 bases; nucleotides not matched to a gene: 10. The germline V gene has CDR1 SEHNR and CDR2 FQNEAQ (reference sequence). The CDR3 covers 16 residues. CDR3 sequence: CASSVLRTGGEDTQYF. CDR3 sequence (DNA): TGTGCCAGCAGCGTTCTACGGACAGGGGGCGAGGATACGCAGTATTTT.

Comment on this clonotype: At one of its ends the junction is not consistent with the germline gene, which may arise from a read error. The chain carries TRBV7-7 and TRBJ2-5; TRBD2 matches at 7 bases. The CDR3 length is 14 residues. The germline gives CDR1 SSHAT, CDR2 FNYEAQ (reference sequence). CDR3 DNA sequence: TGTGCTAGCAGCTCTGGACTAGTCCAAGAGACCCAGTACTTC. As protein: CASSSGLVQETQYF.

There are many counts of this clonotype. V and J are TRBV24-1 and TRBJ1-6, with TRBD1 matching 7 bases. CDR3 length: 13 amino acids. The germline V gene encodes CDR1 KGHDR and CDR2 SFDVKD. V shed 11 bases, J shed 7 bases, and the junction held 7 bases outside the gene matches. CDR3 DNA sequence: TGTGCCATCGGAGGGGACAGAAATTCACCCCTCCACTTT. Translation: CAIGGDRNSPLHF.

This clonotype was detected a few times. The chain is built from TRBV18 and TRBJ1-1; weak D call: TRBD1 (6 bases). The CDR3 contains 16 residues. Germline lookup yields CDR1 KGHSH and CDR2 LQKENI. V was clipped by 6 bases and J by 0 bases, with 17 bases between them. CDR3 in amino acids: CASSTRTVFMNTEAFF. The CDR3 nucleotides are TGTGCCAGCTCCACCCGGACAGTTTTCATGAACACTGAAGCTTTCTTT.

This clonotype has a handful of counts. CDR3 in amino acids: CSVRTGGGSTEAFF. As DNA, the CDR3 is TGCAGCGTTCGCACGGGGGGCGGTAGCACTGAAGCTTTCTTT. J is TRBJ1-1 and V is TRBV29-1, with D possibly TRBD1 on 6 matching bases. V gave up 5 bases and J gave up 4 bases, with 17 bases separating them. The length of the CDR3 is 14 residues. The germline V gene has CDR1 SQVTM and CDR2 ANQGSEA.

This clonotype has at least ten counts. The DNA for the CDR3 is TGTGCCAGCAGCCCGGGGCAGGGGTACGGAGAGACCCAGTACTTC. Protein product: CASSPGQGYGETQYF. V and J are TRBV5-5 and TRBJ2-5; D perhaps matches TRBD1 (6 bases). There are 15 residues in the CDR3. The germline gives CDR1 SGHKS, CDR2 YYEKEE (reference sequence). The V end was cut by 4 bases, the J end by 4 bases, with 17 bases between. The full variable domain, with the rest looked up from reference TRBV5-5 and TRBJ2-5, is DAGVTQSPTHLIKTRGQQVTLRCSPISGHKSVSWYQQVLGQGPQFIFQYYEKEERGRGNFPDRFSARQFPNYSSELNVNALLLGDSALYLCASSPGQGYGETQYFGPGTRLLVL.

This clonotype showed up many times. The junction departs from germline at one end; a sequencing error may be responsible. V and J are TRBV7-7 and TRBJ2-3; D gene ambiguous. This CDR3 comprises 13 residues. From germline, CDR1 is SSHAT and CDR2 FNYEAQ (reference sequence). Here the CDR3 reads CASSLAQEDTQYF. CDR3 bases: TGTGCTAGCAGCTTAGCCCAGGAGGATACGCAGTATTTT.

This clonotype has a count of ten or more. J is TRBJ2-7 and V is TRBV6-2 or TRBV6-3; maybe TRBD1 (5 bases). The V end lost 4 bases, the J end lost 2 bases, and 15 bases lay between the germline ends. The germline CDR1 and CDR2 sequences are MNHEY and SVGEGT. This CDR3 spans 15 amino acids. The chain's CDR3 is CASSSPTVTTYEQYF. The CDR3 region has the DNA TGTGCCAGCAGTTCCCCGACAGTGACAACCTACGAGCAGTACTTC.